This T cell receptor (beta chain) is from a study of blood T cell repertoires in COVID-19. Overall study context: The United States, Italy and Spain were the sources of the acute and convalescent COVID-19 samples.

This CDR3 spans 11 amino acids. V lost 4 bases and J 12 bases, leaving 12 bases between the germline ends. CDR1 is ENHRY, CDR2 SYGVKD, per germline. A single count supports this clone. Per the original methods: Amplification of reference gene primers provided the estimated nucleated cell counts. The table came from immunoSEQ multiplex PCR; TCRdb's copy has only in-frame clones and leaves some out. D and trimming were read from the DNA, whereas the V and J calls and clone size are those reported in that table. The table records some 240,000 clones, about 80% of them present only once. This chain joins TRBV10-3 and TRBJ1-2; D gene uncertain. What was sequenced was peripheral blood. The source is a woman of 80 years or more with acute or convalescent COVID-19. In DNA, the CDR3 is TGTGCCATCAGTGCGGGTTACGAGAACACCTTC. Translation gives CAISAGYENTF.